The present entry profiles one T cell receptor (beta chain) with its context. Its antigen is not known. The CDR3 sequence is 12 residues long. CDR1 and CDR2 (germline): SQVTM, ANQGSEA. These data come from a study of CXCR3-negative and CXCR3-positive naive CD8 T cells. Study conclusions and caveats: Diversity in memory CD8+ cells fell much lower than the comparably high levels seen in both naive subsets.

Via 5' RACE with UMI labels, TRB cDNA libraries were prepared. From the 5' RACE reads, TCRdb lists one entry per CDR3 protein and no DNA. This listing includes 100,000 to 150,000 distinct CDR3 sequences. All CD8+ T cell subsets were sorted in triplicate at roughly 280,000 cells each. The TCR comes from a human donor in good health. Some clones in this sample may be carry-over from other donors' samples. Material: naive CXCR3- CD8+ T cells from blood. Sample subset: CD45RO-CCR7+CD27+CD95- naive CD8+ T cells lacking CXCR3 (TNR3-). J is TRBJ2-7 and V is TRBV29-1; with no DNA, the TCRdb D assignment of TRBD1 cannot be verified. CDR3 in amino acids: CSVETGEVEQYF.